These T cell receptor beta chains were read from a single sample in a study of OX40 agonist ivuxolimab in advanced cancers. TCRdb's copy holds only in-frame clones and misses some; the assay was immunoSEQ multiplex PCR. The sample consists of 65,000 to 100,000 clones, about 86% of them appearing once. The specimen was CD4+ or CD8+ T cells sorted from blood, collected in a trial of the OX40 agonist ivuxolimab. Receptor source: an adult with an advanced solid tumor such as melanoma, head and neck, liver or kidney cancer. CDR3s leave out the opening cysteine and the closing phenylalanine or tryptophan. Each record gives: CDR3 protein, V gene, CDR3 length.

CDR3 protein: ASSTDRVSSGANVLT
V gene: TRBV19
CDR3 length: 15

CDR3 protein: ASSQYEQY
V gene: TRBV14
CDR3 length: 8

CDR3 protein: ASSEGTGELF
V gene: TRBV6-4
CDR3 length: 10

CDR3 protein: ASSLTGGARTDTQY
V gene: TRBV27
CDR3 length: 14

CDR3 protein: ASSYAERDTQY
V gene: TRBV27
CDR3 length: 11

CDR3 protein: ASSQVLEGTQY
V gene: TRBV4-3
CDR3 length: 11

CDR3 protein: ASSPGTGRAF
V gene: TRBV5-8
CDR3 length: 10

CDR3 protein: ASSPGPGELF
V gene: TRBV5-4
CDR3 length: 10

CDR3 protein: ASLDSFFSNQPQH
V gene: TRBV6-1
CDR3 length: 13

CDR3 protein: ASSPDRGSGNTIY
V gene: TRBV7-9
CDR3 length: 13

CDR3 protein: ASSDSSMGSYGYT
V gene: TRBV6-4
CDR3 length: 13

CDR3 protein: ASNEGPRSSYT
V gene: TRBV2
CDR3 length: 11

CDR3 protein: ASSVSRQPQH
V gene: TRBV19
CDR3 length: 10

CDR3 protein: ASAPGGANYGYT
V gene: TRBV7-9
CDR3 length: 12

CDR3 protein: ASSWGSNTEAF
V gene: TRBV5-6
CDR3 length: 11

CDR3 protein: SVEAGVGYTDTQY
V gene: TRBV29-1
CDR3 length: 13

CDR3 protein: ASSGAGAYEQY
V gene: TRBV27
CDR3 length: 11

CDR3 protein: ASNPVDRGMNTEAF
V gene: TRBV2
CDR3 length: 14

CDR3 protein: ASSSGQGTTSEQY
V gene: TRBV18
CDR3 length: 13

CDR3 protein: ASSLGILDSPLH
V gene: TRBV19
CDR3 length: 12

CDR3 protein: ASSELAGGSMNQY
V gene: TRBV7-8
CDR3 length: 13

CDR3 protein: ASKPGLSNQPQH
V gene: TRBV27
CDR3 length: 12

CDR3 protein: ASSRGQIPGGNQPQH
V gene: TRBV7-2
CDR3 length: 15

CDR3 protein: AWSDGLAGGPYEQY
V gene: TRBV30
CDR3 length: 14

CDR3 protein: ASSYSTSTDETQY
V gene: TRBV6-5
CDR3 length: 13

CDR3 protein: ASSFEQQETQY
V gene: TRBV13
CDR3 length: 11

CDR3 protein: ASSLTTYEQY
V gene: TRBV7-2
CDR3 length: 10

CDR3 protein: ASSFRGGTEAF
V gene: TRBV11-3
CDR3 length: 11

CDR3 protein: ASSLDWLDTQRTNEKLF
V gene: TRBV11-2
CDR3 length: 17

CDR3 protein: ASSVGSGLAGSYNEQF
V gene: TRBV9
CDR3 length: 16

CDR3 protein: AIRGTSSGANVLT
V gene: TRBV10-3
CDR3 length: 13

CDR3 protein: ASSPGGNSYEQY
V gene: TRBV18
CDR3 length: 12

CDR3 protein: ASSSTGGDFGEQY
V gene: TRBV5-1
CDR3 length: 13

CDR3 protein: ASSQDLPRVSHEQY
V gene: TRBV4-3
CDR3 length: 14

CDR3 protein: ASSPVGGVGTDTQY
V gene: TRBV7-2
CDR3 length: 14

CDR3 protein: ASRTGSSNSPLH
V gene: TRBV19
CDR3 length: 12

CDR3 protein: ASSGQGGETQY
V gene: TRBV2
CDR3 length: 11

CDR3 protein: ASSVEKLLTDTQY
V gene: TRBV9
CDR3 length: 13

CDR3 protein: ASSRRTGETQY
V gene: TRBV25-1
CDR3 length: 11

CDR3 protein: ASSREGGLNYEQY
V gene: TRBV27
CDR3 length: 13

CDR3 protein: ASSLGDYRETQY
V gene: TRBV5-1
CDR3 length: 12

CDR3 protein: ASSAPSTGGVIEQY
V gene: TRBV7-9
CDR3 length: 14

CDR3 protein: ASSADAYEQY
V gene: TRBV28
CDR3 length: 10